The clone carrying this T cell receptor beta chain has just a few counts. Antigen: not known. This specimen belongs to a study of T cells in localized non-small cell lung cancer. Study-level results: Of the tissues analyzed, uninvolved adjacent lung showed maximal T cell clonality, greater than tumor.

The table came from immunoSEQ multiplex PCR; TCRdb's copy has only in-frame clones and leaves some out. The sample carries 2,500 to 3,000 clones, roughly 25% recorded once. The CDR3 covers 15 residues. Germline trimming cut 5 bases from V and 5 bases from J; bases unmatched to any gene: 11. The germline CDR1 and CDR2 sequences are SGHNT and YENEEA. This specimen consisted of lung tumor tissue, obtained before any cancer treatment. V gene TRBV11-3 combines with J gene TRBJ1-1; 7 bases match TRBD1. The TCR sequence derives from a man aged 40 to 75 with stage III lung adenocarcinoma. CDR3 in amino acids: CASSVVGQVDTEAFF. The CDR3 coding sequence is TGTGCCAGCAGCGTCGTTGGACAGGTGGATACTGAAGCTTTCTTT.